The rows below give T cell receptor beta chains drawn from one sample of a study of cytomegalovirus exposure and HLA in healthy donors. Here immunoSEQ multiplex PCR was the method, and the copy in TCRdb shows in-frame clones only, minus some. This sample has some 200,000 clones, with about 89% found just once. The material sequenced was PBMCs. All receptors derive from a woman between 18 and 29 years old in good health and CMV-seronegative. The CDR3 runs from the conserved cysteine through the conserved F or W. A D gene is named only where the DNA matches it firmly. Expanded clones get a size class; other rows say once, few or many, or leave the size out.

j_call: TRBJ2-7
v_call: TRBV5-1
d_call: TRBD1
clone_size: -
cdr3_length: 16
cdr3_nt: TGCGCCAGCACGGTTACAGGGGGAGGAAGTATCTACGAGCAGTACTTC
cdr3_aa: CASTVTGGGSIYEQYF

j_call: TRBJ1-1
v_call: TRBV7-2
d_call: -
clone_size: -
cdr3_length: 14
cdr3_nt: TGTGCCAGCAGCTCTCGACCGGGAGGCACTGAAGCTTTCTTT
cdr3_aa: CASSSRPGGTEAFF

j_call: TRBJ2-7
v_call: TRBV11-3
d_call: -
clone_size: once
cdr3_length: 11
cdr3_nt: TGTGCCAGCAGTCGGGGGTACGAGCAGTACTTC
cdr3_aa: CASSRGYEQYF

j_call: TRBJ1-3
v_call: TRBV9
d_call: -
clone_size: -
cdr3_length: 14
cdr3_nt: TGTGCCAGCAGCGTAGAATTCGCTGGAAACACCATATATTTT
cdr3_aa: CASSVEFAGNTIYF

j_call: TRBJ1-6
v_call: TRBV27
d_call: -
clone_size: few
cdr3_length: 13
cdr3_nt: TGTGCCAGCAGTTTGGAGGTTAATTCACCCCTCCACTTT
cdr3_aa: CASSLEVNSPLHF

j_call: TRBJ2-7
v_call: TRBV11-2
d_call: -
clone_size: -
cdr3_length: 14
cdr3_nt: TGTGCCAGCAGCTTAGGCCCGGGGGACTACGAGCAGTACTTC
cdr3_aa: CASSLGPGDYEQYF

j_call: TRBJ2-1
v_call: TRBV11-2
d_call: -
clone_size: -
cdr3_length: 14
cdr3_nt: TGTGCCAGCAGCCCAGTTCGGAGGTACAATGAGCAGTTCTTC
cdr3_aa: CASSPVRRYNEQFF

j_call: TRBJ1-2
v_call: TRBV4-1
d_call: -
clone_size: -
cdr3_length: 15
cdr3_nt: TGCGCCAGCAGCCAAGATCCCTCCGAGCCGTATGGCTACACCTTC
cdr3_aa: CASSQDPSEPYGYTF

j_call: TRBJ2-1
v_call: TRBV29-1
d_call: TRBD2
clone_size: few
cdr3_length: 14
cdr3_nt: TGCAGCGGGTTAGCGGGAGGGTTTTACAATGAGCAGTTCTTC
cdr3_aa: CSGLAGGFYNEQFF

j_call: TRBJ1-6
v_call: TRBV27
d_call: -
clone_size: -
cdr3_length: 18
cdr3_nt: TGTGCCAGCAGGTGGCAGGGGAATAGGATGGGGTCGAATTCACCCCTCCACTTT
cdr3_aa: CASRWQGNRMGSNSPLHF

j_call: TRBJ2-7
v_call: TRBV5-1
d_call: TRBD2
clone_size: -
cdr3_length: 14
cdr3_nt: TGCGCCAGCAGGCTTACCGGGGGGGCGGGTGAGCAGTACTTC
cdr3_aa: CASRLTGGAGEQYF

j_call: TRBJ2-1
v_call: TRBV6-5
d_call: -
clone_size: -
cdr3_length: 13
cdr3_nt: TGTGCCAGCAGCCTCCGCCAGGGGTTGTTGGAGTTCTTC
cdr3_aa: CASSLRQGLLEFF

j_call: TRBJ2-7
v_call: TRBV6-5
d_call: TRBD2
clone_size: -
cdr3_length: 14
cdr3_nt: TGTGCCAGCAGTACTTGGACTAGATCGTCCGAGCAGTACTTC
cdr3_aa: CASSTWTRSSEQYF

j_call: TRBJ2-4
v_call: TRBV5-4
d_call: TRBD2
clone_size: -
cdr3_length: 18
cdr3_nt: TGTGCCAGCAGCTCGACTAGCGGGGGGATGCTAGCCAAAAACATTCAGTACTTC
cdr3_aa: CASSSTSGGMLAKNIQYF

j_call: TRBJ2-7
v_call: TRBV18
d_call: -
clone_size: few
cdr3_length: 14
cdr3_nt: TGTGCCAGCTCACCACGGCCAGACTCCTACGAGCAGTACTTC
cdr3_aa: CASSPRPDSYEQYF

j_call: TRBJ2-3
v_call: TRBV7-2
d_call: TRBD2
clone_size: -
cdr3_length: 16
cdr3_nt: TGTGCCAGCAGCTCCGGACTAGCGGGATACACAGATACGCAGTATTTT
cdr3_aa: CASSSGLAGYTDTQYF

j_call: TRBJ2-3
v_call: TRBV6-5
d_call: -
clone_size: few
cdr3_length: 15
cdr3_nt: TGTGCCAGCAGCGCTGGGGCGGGACGTTTGGATACGCAGTATTTT
cdr3_aa: CASSAGAGRLDTQYF

j_call: TRBJ1-1
v_call: TRBV18
d_call: -
clone_size: -
cdr3_length: 15
cdr3_nt: TGTGCCAGCTCACCATCGGGCGGACTGGACACTGAAGCTTTCTTT
cdr3_aa: CASSPSGGLDTEAFF

j_call: TRBJ1-3
v_call: TRBV10-1
d_call: -
clone_size: -
cdr3_length: 15
cdr3_nt: TGCGCCAGCAGTGAGCCAGGAACTTCTGGAAACACCATATATTTT
cdr3_aa: CASSEPGTSGNTIYF

j_call: TRBJ1-2
v_call: TRBV2
d_call: -
clone_size: -
cdr3_length: 16
cdr3_nt: TGTGCCAGCAGTGAAGCAGGGGGATCGATCCACTATGGCTACACCTTC
cdr3_aa: CASSEAGGSIHYGYTF

j_call: TRBJ2-3
v_call: TRBV15
d_call: TRBD2
clone_size: -
cdr3_length: 14
cdr3_nt: TGTGCCACCAGCAGAGATTCTGCGGGAGTGGCCGAGTATTTT
cdr3_aa: CATSRDSAGVAEYF